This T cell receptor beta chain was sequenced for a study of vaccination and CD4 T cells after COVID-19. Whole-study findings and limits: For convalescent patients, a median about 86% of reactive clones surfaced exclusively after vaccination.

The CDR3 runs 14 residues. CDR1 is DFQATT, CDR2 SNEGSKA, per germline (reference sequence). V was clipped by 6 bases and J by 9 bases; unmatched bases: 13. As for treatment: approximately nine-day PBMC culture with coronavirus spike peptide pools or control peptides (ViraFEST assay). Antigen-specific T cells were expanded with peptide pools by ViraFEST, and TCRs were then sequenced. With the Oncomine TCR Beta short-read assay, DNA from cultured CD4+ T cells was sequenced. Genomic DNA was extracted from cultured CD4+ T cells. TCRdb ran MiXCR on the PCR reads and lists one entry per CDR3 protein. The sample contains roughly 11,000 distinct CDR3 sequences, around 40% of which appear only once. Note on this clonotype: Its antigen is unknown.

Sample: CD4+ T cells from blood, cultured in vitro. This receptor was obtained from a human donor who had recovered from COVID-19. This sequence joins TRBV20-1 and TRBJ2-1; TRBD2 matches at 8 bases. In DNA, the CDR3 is TGCAGTGCCACACCGGGACTAGATCGCATTGAGCAGTTCTTC. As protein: CSATPGLDRIEQFF.